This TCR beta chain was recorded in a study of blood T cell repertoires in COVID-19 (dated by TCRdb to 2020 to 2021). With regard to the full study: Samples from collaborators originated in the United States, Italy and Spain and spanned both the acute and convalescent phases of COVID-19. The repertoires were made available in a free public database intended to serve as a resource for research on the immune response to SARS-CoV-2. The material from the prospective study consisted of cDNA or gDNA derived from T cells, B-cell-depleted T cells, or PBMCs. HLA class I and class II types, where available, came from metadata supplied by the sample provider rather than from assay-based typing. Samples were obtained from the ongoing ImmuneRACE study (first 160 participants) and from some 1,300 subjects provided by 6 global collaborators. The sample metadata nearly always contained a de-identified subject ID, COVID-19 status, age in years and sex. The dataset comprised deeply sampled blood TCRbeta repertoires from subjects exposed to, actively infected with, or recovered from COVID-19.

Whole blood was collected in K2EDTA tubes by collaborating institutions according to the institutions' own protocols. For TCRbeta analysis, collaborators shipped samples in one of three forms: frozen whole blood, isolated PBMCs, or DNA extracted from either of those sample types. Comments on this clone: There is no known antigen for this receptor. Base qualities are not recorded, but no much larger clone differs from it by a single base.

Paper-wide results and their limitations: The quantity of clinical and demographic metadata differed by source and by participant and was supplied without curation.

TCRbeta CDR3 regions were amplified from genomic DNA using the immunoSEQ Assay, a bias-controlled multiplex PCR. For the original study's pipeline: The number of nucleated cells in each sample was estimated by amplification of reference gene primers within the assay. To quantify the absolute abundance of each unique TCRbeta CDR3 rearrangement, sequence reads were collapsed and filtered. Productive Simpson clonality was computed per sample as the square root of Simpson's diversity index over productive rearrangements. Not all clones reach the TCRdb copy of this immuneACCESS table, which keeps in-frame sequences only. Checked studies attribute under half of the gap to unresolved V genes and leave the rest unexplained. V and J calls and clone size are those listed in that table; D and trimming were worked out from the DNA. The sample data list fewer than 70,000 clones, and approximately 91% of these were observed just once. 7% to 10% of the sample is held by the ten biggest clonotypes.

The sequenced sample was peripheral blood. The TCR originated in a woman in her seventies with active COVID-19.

The CDR3 protein: CASSPPPPGLAGGPSGYEQYF. The DNA is as follows: TGTGCCAGCTCACCACCCCCCCCAGGACTAGCGGGAGGGCCCTCGGGTTACGAGCAGTACTTC. The chain uses TRBV18 and TRBJ2-7, with 15 bases in between that match TRBD2. The CDR3 sequence holds 21 residues, the cysteine and phenylalanine included. Here the CDR3 DNA is all that survives: 63 bases in frame from base 1. The germline V gene supplies CDR1 KGHSH and CDR2 LQKENI. Unmatched junction bases come to 16, with V trimmed by 0 bases and J by 4 bases.